This T cell receptor beta chain stems from a study of blood T cells in healthy people across ages. Study-wide findings and caveats: A roughly linear age-dependent decrease characterized TCR beta diversity per million T cells. Any conclusive comparison of naive versus antigen-experienced cells was prevented by using unsorted PBMCs.

With a J-beta primer mix and a sample-barcoded 5' primer, a second PCR ran about 7 to 12 cycles. Via MiXCR, TCRdb re-called the 5' RACE reads, giving one row per CDR3 protein. The sample has hundreds of thousands of distinct CDR3 sequences, less than 35% seen once. The table lists this clonotype with a few counts. Its antigen is not known. The specimen was blood. The sequence was obtained from a woman of 80 years or more in good health.

This CDR3 is CASRRTGRRTDTQYF. In DNA form, the CDR3 reads TGTGCCAGCCGAAGGACAGGGAGACGCACAGATACGCAGTATTTT. The rearrangement links TRBV6-2 or TRBV6-3 to TRBJ2-3; 8 bases map to TRBD1. V lost 8 bases to trimming and J lost 1 base; unmatched junction nucleotides: 8. This CDR3 region has 15 residues. The V gene's germline CDR1 is MNHEY and CDR2 SVGEGT.